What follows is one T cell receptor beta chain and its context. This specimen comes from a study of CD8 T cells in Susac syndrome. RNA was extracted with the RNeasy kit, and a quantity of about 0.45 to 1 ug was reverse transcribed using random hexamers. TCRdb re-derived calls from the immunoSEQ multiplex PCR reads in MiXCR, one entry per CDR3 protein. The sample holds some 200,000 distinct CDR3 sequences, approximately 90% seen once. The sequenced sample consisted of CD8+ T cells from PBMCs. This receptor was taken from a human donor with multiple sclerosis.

The CDR3: CSVKGIEKYEQYF. The CDR3 nucleotides are TGCAGCGTGAAGGGGATTGAGAAATACGAGCAGTACTTC. The chain combines TRBV29-1 with TRBJ2-7, with TRBD1 as a possible D gene (5 bases). Germline V gene data show CDR1 as SQVTM and CDR2 as ANQGSEA. The CDR3 has 13 amino acids. Trimming cost V 6 bases and J 4 bases, with 16 bases left between them.